This T cell receptor (beta chain) was profiled in a study of blood T cell repertoires in COVID-19. Germline values: CDR1 SGHTS, CDR2 YDEGEE. Unmatched junction bases numbered 2, after V lost 0 bases and J lost 9 bases. The length of the CDR3 is 14 residues. Using immunoSEQ multiplex PCR, the repertoire was profiled, and TCRdb retains in-frame clones only, with some absent. The sample shows 200,000 to 250,000 clones, roughly nine tenths of them seen only once. V usage is TRBV5-8 and J usage is TRBJ1-6; 8 bases are shared with TRBD1. Sample: PBMCs or T cells enriched from blood (not recorded which). The clonotype comes from a woman in her forties or fifties in a cohort exposed to, infected with or recovered from COVID-19 (not recorded which). CDR3 residues: CASSLEGQGSPLHF. CDR3 DNA sequence: TGTGCCAGCAGCTTGGAAGGACAGGGTTCACCCCTCCACTTT.